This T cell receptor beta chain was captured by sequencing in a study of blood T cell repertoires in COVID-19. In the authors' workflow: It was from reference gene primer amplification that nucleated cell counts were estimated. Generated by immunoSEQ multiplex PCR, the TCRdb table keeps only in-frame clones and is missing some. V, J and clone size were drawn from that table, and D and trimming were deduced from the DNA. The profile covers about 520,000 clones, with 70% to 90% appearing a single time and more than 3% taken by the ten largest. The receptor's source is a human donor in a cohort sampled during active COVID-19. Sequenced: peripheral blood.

DNA of the CDR3: TGCGCCAGCAGTGGGCCCGGGACAGGGGCCCACGAGCAGTACTTC. Protein product: CASSGPGTGAHEQYF. The chain employs TRBV5-1 and TRBJ2-7; 10 bases are a match to TRBD1. The CDR3 has 15 amino acids. Germline trimming cut 5 bases from V and 5 bases from J; bases unmatched to any gene: 10. Germline CDR1 and CDR2: SGHRS and YFSETQ.